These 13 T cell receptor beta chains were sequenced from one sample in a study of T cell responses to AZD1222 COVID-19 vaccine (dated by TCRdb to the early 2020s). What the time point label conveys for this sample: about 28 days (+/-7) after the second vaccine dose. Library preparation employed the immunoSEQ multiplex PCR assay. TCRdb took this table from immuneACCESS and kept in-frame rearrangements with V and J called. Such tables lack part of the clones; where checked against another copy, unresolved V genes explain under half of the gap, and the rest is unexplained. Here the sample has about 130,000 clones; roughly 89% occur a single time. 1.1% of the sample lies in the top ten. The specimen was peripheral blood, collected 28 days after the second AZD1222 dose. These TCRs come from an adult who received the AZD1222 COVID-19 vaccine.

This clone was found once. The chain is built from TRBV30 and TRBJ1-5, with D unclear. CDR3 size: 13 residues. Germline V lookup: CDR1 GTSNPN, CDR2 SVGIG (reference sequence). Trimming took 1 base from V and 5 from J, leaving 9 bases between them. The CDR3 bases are TGTGCCTGGAGTGCTGGGTCCGATCAGCCCCAGCATTTT. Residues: CAWSAGSDQPQHF.

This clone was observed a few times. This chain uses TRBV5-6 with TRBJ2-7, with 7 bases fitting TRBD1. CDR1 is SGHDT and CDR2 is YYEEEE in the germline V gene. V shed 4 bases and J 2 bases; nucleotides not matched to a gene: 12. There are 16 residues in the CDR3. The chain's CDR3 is CASSPKSQGPPYEQYF. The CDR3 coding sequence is TGTGCCAGCAGCCCGAAGTCACAGGGGCCGCCCTACGAGCAGTACTTC.

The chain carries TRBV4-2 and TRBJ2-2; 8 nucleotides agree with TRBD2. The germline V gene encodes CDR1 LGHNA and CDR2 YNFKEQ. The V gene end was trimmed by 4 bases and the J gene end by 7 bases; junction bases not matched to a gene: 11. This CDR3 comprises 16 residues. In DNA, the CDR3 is TGTGCCAGCAGCCCGAGGGAAGGAGCGGGGGACGGGGAGCTGTTTTTT. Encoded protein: CASSPREGAGDGELFF.

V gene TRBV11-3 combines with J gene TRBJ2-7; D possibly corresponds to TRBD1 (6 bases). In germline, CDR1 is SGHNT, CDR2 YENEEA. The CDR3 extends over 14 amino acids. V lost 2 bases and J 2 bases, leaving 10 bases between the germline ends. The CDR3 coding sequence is TGTGCCAGCAGCTTAACAGGGTTAGCCTACGAGCAGTACTTC. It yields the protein CASSLTGLAYEQYF.

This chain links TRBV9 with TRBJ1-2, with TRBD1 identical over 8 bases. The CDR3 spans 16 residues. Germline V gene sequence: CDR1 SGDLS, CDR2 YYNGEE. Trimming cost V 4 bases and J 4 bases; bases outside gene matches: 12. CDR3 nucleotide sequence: TGTGCCAGCAGCCCCGCCCCGGACAGGGAGATCTATGGCTACACCTTC. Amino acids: CASSPAPDREIYGYTF. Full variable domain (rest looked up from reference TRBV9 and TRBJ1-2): DSGVTQTPKHLITATGQRVTLRCSPRSGDLSVYWYQQSLDQGLQFLIQYYNGEERAKGNILERFSAQQFPDLHSELNLSSLELGDSALYFCASSPAPDREIYGYTFGSGTRLTVV.

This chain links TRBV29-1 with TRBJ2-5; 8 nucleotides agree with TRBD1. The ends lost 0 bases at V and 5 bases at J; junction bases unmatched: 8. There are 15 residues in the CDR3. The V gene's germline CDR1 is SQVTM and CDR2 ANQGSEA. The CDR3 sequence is CSVEELGQGEETQYF. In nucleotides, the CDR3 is TGCAGCGTTGAAGAGCTAGGACAGGGTGAGGAGACCCAGTACTTC.

The CDR3 nucleotides are TGTGCCAGCAAAGGACCCACAGAGGTTTCACCCCTCCACTTT. This translates into CASKGPTEVSPLHF. V usage is TRBV28 and J usage is TRBJ1-6, with unresolved D. CDR3 length equals 14 residues. CDR1 and CDR2 (germline): MDHEN, SYDVKM. V lost 7 bases, J lost 9 bases, and 16 bases lay in between.

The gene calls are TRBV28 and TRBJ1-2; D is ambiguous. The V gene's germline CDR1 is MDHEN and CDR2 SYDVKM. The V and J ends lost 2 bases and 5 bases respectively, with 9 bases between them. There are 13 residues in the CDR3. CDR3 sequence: CASSLPEPYGYTF. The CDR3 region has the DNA TGTGCCAGCAGTTTACCAGAACCTTATGGCTACACCTTC.

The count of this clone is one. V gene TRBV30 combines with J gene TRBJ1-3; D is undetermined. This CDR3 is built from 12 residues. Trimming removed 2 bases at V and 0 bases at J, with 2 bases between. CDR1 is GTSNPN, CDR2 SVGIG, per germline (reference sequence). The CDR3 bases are TGTGCCTGGAGTAGCTCTGGAAACACCATATATTTT. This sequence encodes CAWSSSGNTIYF.

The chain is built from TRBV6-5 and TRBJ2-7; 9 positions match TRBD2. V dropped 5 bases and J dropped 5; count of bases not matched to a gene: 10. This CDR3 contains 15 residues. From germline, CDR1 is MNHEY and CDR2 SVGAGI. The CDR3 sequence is CASSTTSRGGNEQYF. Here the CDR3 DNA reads TGTGCCAGCAGTACCACCTCGCGGGGGGGTAACGAGCAGTACTTC.

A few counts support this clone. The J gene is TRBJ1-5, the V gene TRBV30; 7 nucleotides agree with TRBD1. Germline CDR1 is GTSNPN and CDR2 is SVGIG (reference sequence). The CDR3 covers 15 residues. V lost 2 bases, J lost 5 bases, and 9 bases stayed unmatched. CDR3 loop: CAWSWGEQGHQPQHF. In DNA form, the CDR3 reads TGTGCCTGGAGTTGGGGGGAACAGGGGCATCAGCCCCAGCATTTT. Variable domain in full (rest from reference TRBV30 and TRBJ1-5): SQTIHQWPATLVQPVGSPLSLECTVEGTSNPNLYWYRQAAGRGLQLLFYSVGIGQISSEVPQNLSASRPQDRQFILSSKKLLLSDSGFYLCAWSWGEQGHQPQHFGDGTRLSIL.

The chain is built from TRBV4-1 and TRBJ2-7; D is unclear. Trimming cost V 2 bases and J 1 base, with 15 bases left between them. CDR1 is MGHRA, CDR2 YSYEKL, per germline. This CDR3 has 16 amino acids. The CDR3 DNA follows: TGCGCCAGCAGCCAACTAGACATATTGGTTTCCTACGAGCAGTACTTC. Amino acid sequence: CASSQLDILVSYEQYF.

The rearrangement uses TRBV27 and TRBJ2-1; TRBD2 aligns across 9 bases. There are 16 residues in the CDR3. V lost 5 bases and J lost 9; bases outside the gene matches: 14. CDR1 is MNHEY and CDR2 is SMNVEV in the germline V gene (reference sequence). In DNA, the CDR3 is TGTGCCAGCAGTCTGCGACTAGCGGCAGGGATCGCTGAGCAGTTCTTC. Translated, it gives CASSLRLAAGIAEQFF.